This TCR beta chain originates from a study of blood T cell repertoires in COVID-19. Across the study: PBMCs, B-cell-depleted T cells, or T cells were the source of the cDNA or gDNA that made up the material.

The authors' processing: Amplified reference gene primers provided the basis for estimating nucleated cell counts. Sequencing used immunoSEQ multiplex PCR; TCRdb keeps in-frame clones, though not all of them. V and J calls plus clone size are reproduced from that table; the DNA served to infer D and trimming. The top ten clones hold over 15% of a sample with approximately 130,000 clones, about 75% of them seen once. Germline-derived CDR1 and CDR2 are SGHTS and YDEGEE. The CDR3 consists of 13 residues. Trimming cost V 0 bases and J 6 bases, with 9 bases left between them. The source of this sequence is a man of 80 years or more with acute or convalescent COVID-19. The rearrangement uses TRBV5-8 and TRBJ1-2; tentatively, D is TRBD1 (5 bases). The source material was peripheral blood. The chain's CDR3 is CASSLDRMNGYTF. The CDR3 DNA sequence: TGTGCCAGCAGCTTGGACAGGATGAATGGCTACACCTTC.